The clone carrying this T cell receptor (beta chain) was counted once. The target antigen is unknown. The sample comes from a study of shared clonotypes between healthy human individuals. The assay used deep level. Around 30,000 T cell genomes (approximately 180 ng DNA) went into each sorted-subset replicate. Data came from immunoSEQ multiplex PCR; TCRdb stores just in-frame clones and leaves some out. The sample includes roughly 530,000 clones, 96% of them seen just once. Study-wide results and limits: What rarefaction showed was incomplete sorted-subset sequencing despite large depth.

This CDR3 has 16 amino acids. Trimming took off 7 bases at V and 0 bases at J, with 16 bases between the two ends. Germline V lookup: CDR1 MDHEN, CDR2 SYDVKM. The origin of this receptor is a woman under 40 in good health. Material for sequencing was naive CD4+ T cells sorted from blood. Indicated subset: CD45RA+ positively selected. The chain uses TRBV28 and TRBJ2-4; a weak D match, TRBD1 (5 bases). Written as DNA, the CDR3 is TGTGCCAGCAACCGAAAGCCAGGGCTAGCCAAAAACATTCAGTACTTC. Residues: CASNRKPGLAKNIQYF.